Listed below are T cell receptor beta chains from one sample, sequenced in a study of cytomegalovirus exposure and HLA in healthy donors. The method was immunoSEQ multiplex PCR; TCRdb's version includes in-frame clones alone and lacks a portion of them. The repertoire holds 75,000 to 100,000 clones, approximately 79% seen once, with around 1.8% in the top ten. The specimen was PBMCs. The receptors originated from a male donor in good health and CMV-seronegative. The CDR3 runs from the conserved cysteine through the conserved F or W.

V	J	CDR3
TRBV27	TRBJ2-1	CASSIRLAGVGHNEQFF
TRBV13	TRBJ1-4	CASSLGRNEKLFF
TRBV5-1	TRBJ2-5	CASSSPQGETQYF
TRBV11-2	TRBJ2-7	CASSLDPTGWASGEQYF
TRBV27	TRBJ2-2	CASSLQGDGELFF
TRBV19	TRBJ1-2	CASSQPEVQGYTF
TRBV2	TRBJ1-5	CASSGLQGNQPQHF
TRBV27	TRBJ2-7	CASSSPRGGPLYF
TRBV7-8	TRBJ1-5	CASSFSGTGNNQPQHF
TRBV19	.	CASSSRQGHTDEQYF
TRBV4-1	TRBJ2-2	CASSQTGDTGELFF